The 24 T cell receptor beta chains below were found in one sample sequenced in a study of blood T cell repertoires in COVID-19. Libraries were prepared by immunoSEQ multiplex PCR; TCRdb keeps only in-frame clonotypes and omits some of them. The sample consists of 120,000 to 150,000 clones, 80% to 90% of them appearing once. The sequenced sample consisted of peripheral blood. Every receptor here comes from a man of 80 years or more with acute or convalescent COVID-19.

The gene calls are TRBV5-1 and TRBJ2-7, with 7 bases that match TRBD1. The V gene end was trimmed by 4 bases and the J gene end by 5 bases; junction bases not matched to a gene: 9. The germline CDR1 and CDR2 sequences are SGHRS and YFSETQ. There are 14 residues in the CDR3. The CDR3 DNA reads TGCGCCAGCAGCCCCTTGCAGGGGGACGACGAGCAGTACTTC. It translates to CASSPLQGDDEQYF.

The chain couples TRBV2 to TRBJ1-5, with D unresolved. CDR3 size: 11 residues. V lost 5 bases to trimming and J lost 6 bases, with 5 bases between them. The germline V gene encodes CDR1 SNHLY and CDR2 FYNNEI. The DNA of the CDR3 is TGTGCCAGCAGTCTTAGTCAGCCCCAGCATTTT. Amino acid sequence: CASSLSQPQHF.

J is TRBJ1-2 and V is TRBV4-2; the D is unclear. Trimming removed 0 bases at V and 3 bases at J, with 8 bases between. CDR1 is LGHNA and CDR2 is YNFKEQ in the germline V gene. The CDR3 length is 14 residues. The DNA of the CDR3 is TGTGCCAGCAGCCAAGAACAGTATGACTATGGCTACACCTTC. Protein: CASSQEQYDYGYTF.

The chain combines TRBV6-5 with TRBJ1-5; D gene unclear. CDR1 and CDR2 (germline): MNHEY, SVGAGI. The V end was cut by 6 bases, the J end by 3 bases, with 9 bases between. This CDR3 region has 13 residues. The CDR3 region is CASRQLDNQPQHF. The CDR3 region has the DNA TGTGCCAGCAGACAGTTGGACAATCAGCCCCAGCATTTT.

This rearrangement joins TRBV19 to TRBJ2-1, with 9 nucleotides matching TRBD1. From germline, CDR1 is LNHDA and CDR2 SQIVND (reference sequence). The CDR3 has 16 amino acids. V dropped 5 bases and J dropped 8; count of bases not matched to a gene: 13. CDR3 in amino acids: CASSDLSGQGSDEQFF. The CDR3 DNA reads TGTGCCAGTAGTGACCTTTCGGGACAGGGCTCGGATGAGCAGTTCTTC.

V and J are TRBV18 and TRBJ2-5; the match to TRBD1 covers 8 bases. Trimming cost V 3 bases and J 1 base; bases outside gene matches: 7. CDR1 and CDR2 from the germline V gene are KGHSH and LQKENI. CDR3 length: 16 residues. In nucleotides, the CDR3 is TGTGCCAGCTCACCGCCGGGACAGGAGACCCAAGAGACCCAGTACTTC. This translates into CASSPPGQETQETQYF.

This clone has just one count. In DNA, the CDR3 is TGCGCCAGCAGCTTGGAGGCTCACAGCAGGGCGGGGACAGATACGCAGTATTTT. Translated: CASSLEAHSRAGTDTQYF. The rearrangement uses TRBV5-1 and TRBJ2-3, with D possibly TRBD2 on 6 matching bases. V was cut by 0 bases and J by 3 bases, with 20 bases left in between. Germline CDR1 and CDR2: SGHRS and YFSETQ. The CDR3 is 18 amino acids.

The sample holds a few counts of this clone. The V call is TRBV7-8, the J call TRBJ1-2, with D possibly matching TRBD1 (5 bases). Trimming left V 4 bases short and J 2 bases short, with 11 bases between. The germline gives CDR1 SGHVS, CDR2 FQNEAQ. The CDR3 is 14 residues long. The CDR3 coding sequence is TGTGCCAGCAGCTATTCGACAGTGAACTATGGCTACACCTTC. It specifies CASSYSTVNYGYTF.

The genes are TRBV30 and TRBJ2-3, with a weak D call TRBD2 (6 bases). Germline CDR1 reads GTSNPN; CDR2 reads SVGIG (reference sequence). With 0 bases removed from V and 2 bases from J, the gap between germline ends came to 12 bases. CDR3 length: 15 amino acids. CDR3 loop: CAWSVLSGLTDTQYF. In DNA form, the CDR3 reads TGTGCCTGGAGTGTACTTAGCGGCCTCACAGATACGCAGTATTTT.

This chain uses TRBV6-2 or TRBV6-3 with TRBJ2-5; D may be TRBD2 (5 bases). CDR1 and CDR2 (germline): MNHEY, SVGEGT. V was clipped by 4 bases and J by 4 bases, with 19 bases between them. The CDR3 sequence is 16 residues long. The CDR3 protein is CASSFGGPGLGETQYF. The CDR3 region has the DNA TGTGCCAGCAGTTTCGGCGGACCGGGGTTGGGAGAGACCCAGTACTTC.

This clone has only a few counts. The rearrangement uses TRBV3-1 (or the pseudogene TRBV3-2) and TRBJ2-5, with 11 bases lining up with TRBD2. After removal of 4 bases from V and 5 bases from J, the junction contained 9 bases not matched to a gene. The CDR3 spans 16 residues. Germline CDR1 and CDR2: LGHDT and YNNKEL (reference sequence). The chain's CDR3 is CASSPTSGSLRETQYF. The DNA for the CDR3 is TGTGCCAGCAGCCCCACTAGCGGGAGCCTCCGGGAGACCCAGTACTTC.

The rearrangement links TRBV5-1 to TRBJ2-3; the D gene is possibly TRBD1 (6 bases). The V gene's germline CDR1 is SGHRS and CDR2 YFSETQ. The CDR3 totals 15 residues. With 5 bases removed from V and 5 bases from J, the gap between germline ends came to 18 bases. CDR3 sequence (DNA): TGCGCCAGCAGTTCGGGACAACCCGGCGGAGATACGCAGTATTTT. Its protein product is CASSSGQPGGDTQYF.

This chain links TRBV3-1 (or the pseudogene TRBV3-2) with TRBJ2-5, with 8 bases lining up with TRBD2. Unmatched junction bases numbered 13, after V lost 2 bases and J lost 2 bases. The germline gives CDR1 LGHDT, CDR2 YNNKEL (reference sequence). CDR3 length: 18 amino acids. The CDR3 region has the DNA TGTGCCAGCAGCCAAAATATAAACAGCGGGGGCCTACAAGAGACCCAGTACTTC. Translated, it gives CASSQNINSGGLQETQYF.

This sequence joins TRBV6-5 and TRBJ2-7; D perhaps matches TRBD2 (6 bases). The germline V gene encodes CDR1 MNHEY and CDR2 SVGAGI. The CDR3 contains 15 residues. Trimming removed 2 bases at V and 2 bases at J, with 13 bases between. The CDR3 sequence is CASSYPSGGTYEQYF. The CDR3 DNA follows: TGTGCCAGCAGTTACCCGTCCGGGGGAACCTACGAGCAGTACTTC.

The chain employs TRBV19 and TRBJ1-5; TRBD1 agrees at 9 bases. Per germline, CDR1 LNHDA and CDR2 SQIVND (reference sequence). This CDR3 spans 15 amino acids. V lost 7 bases, J lost 3 bases, and 7 bases stayed unmatched. This chain's CDR3 is CASTRDRDLNQPQHF. In DNA, the CDR3 is TGTGCCAGTACTAGGGACAGGGATCTCAATCAGCCCCAGCATTTT.

This chain links TRBV11-2 with TRBJ2-7, with 7 bases fitting TRBD2. Germline loops: CDR1 SGHAT, CDR2 FQNNGV. CDR3 length: 18 amino acids. Losses at the gene ends were 2 bases for V and 2 bases for J; bases not matched to a gene: 15. In DNA, the CDR3 is TGTGCCAGCAGCTTATGGGAGGGGCTAGCGGAATACCCCTACGAGCAGTACTTC. It specifies CASSLWEGLAEYPYEQYF.

The rearrangement links TRBV29-1 to TRBJ2-7, with 10 positions matching TRBD1. CDR1 SQVTM and CDR2 ANQGSEA come from the germline V gene. V gave up 4 bases and J gave up 7 bases; unmatched junction bases: 7. The CDR3 is 13 residues long. The CDR3 DNA follows: TGCAGCGTTGGGGACAGGGGTCTGGGTGAGCAGTACTTC. Protein product: CSVGDRGLGEQYF.

The chain carries TRBV5-4 and TRBJ2-1, with 9 positions matching TRBD1. V lost 1 base and J lost 4; bases outside the gene matches: 9. This CDR3 comprises 17 residues. The V gene's germline CDR1 is SGHNT and CDR2 YYREEE (reference sequence). DNA of the CDR3: TGTGCCAGCAGCTTGTCCACAGGGGGCGGACCTTACAATGAGCAGTTCTTC. Encoded protein: CASSLSTGGGPYNEQFF.

V usage is TRBV19 and J usage is TRBJ1-2; D uncertain. In germline, CDR1 is LNHDA, CDR2 SQIVND (reference sequence). Trimming shortened V by 3 bases and J by 3 bases, and 17 bases separated the two germline ends. The CDR3 has 16 residues. The DNA for the CDR3 is TGTGCCAGTAGTATCACCCCGCGCAGGCGGGACTATGGCTACACCTTC. It codes for CASSITPRRRDYGYTF.

This chain uses TRBV5-6 with TRBJ2-7, with TRBD1 as a possible D gene (5 bases). V gave up 7 bases and J gave up 3 bases, with 14 bases separating them. This CDR3 spans 13 amino acids. Germline CDR1 is SGHDT and CDR2 is YYEEEE. This chain's CDR3 is CASGAQVGYEQYF. CDR3 sequence (DNA): TGTGCCAGCGGGGCCCAGGTGGGCTACGAGCAGTACTTC.

The chain uses TRBV11-2 and TRBJ1-2, with D possibly TRBD1 on 6 matching bases. CDR1 is SGHAT and CDR2 is FQNNGV in the germline V gene. V lost 1 base to trimming and J lost 5 bases, with 23 bases between them. CDR3 length: 18 amino acids. The CDR3 DNA follows: TGTGCCAGCAGCTTAGTTACCGGGACACTTCCCGGCGGGTATGGCTACACCTTC. Translation: CASSLVTGTLPGGYGYTF.

The J gene is TRBJ1-2, the V gene TRBV5-1, with TRBD1 matching over 10 bases. Unmatched junction bases numbered 3, after V lost 4 bases and J lost 0 bases. Germline CDR1 reads SGHRS; CDR2 reads YFSETQ. This CDR3 is built from 15 residues. CDR3 protein: CASSRGQGPNYGYTF. The CDR3 DNA sequence: TGCGCCAGCAGCCGGGGACAGGGGCCTAACTATGGCTACACCTTC.

This chain uses TRBV9 with TRBJ1-2, with D possibly matching TRBD1 (5 bases). This CDR3 is 14 amino acids long. V was trimmed by 4 bases and J by 4 bases, leaving 14 bases between them. Germline CDR1 and CDR2: SGDLS and YYNGEE. DNA for the CDR3: TGTGCCAGCAGCAACGCCGGGACTATCTATGGCTACACCTTC. This sequence encodes CASSNAGTIYGYTF.

V gene TRBV5-1 combines with J gene TRBJ2-5; perhaps TRBD1 as D (6 bases). Germline loops: CDR1 SGHRS, CDR2 YFSETQ. The CDR3 totals 13 residues. The germline V and J ends were trimmed by 7 bases and 1 base, with 11 bases remaining between them. The CDR3 is CASATGPQETQYF. Written as DNA, the CDR3 is TGCGCCAGCGCTACAGGGCCCCAAGAGACCCAGTACTTC.